This T cell receptor (beta chain) is from a study of vaccination effects on CD4 cells after COVID-19. As to this clone: Antigen specificity is unknown.

Method: immunoSEQ multiplex PCR; TCRdb's copy keeps in-frame clones and lacks some. The sample has about 41,000 clones; more than 60% are singletons. Antigen-specific CD4+ T cells expanded by the ViraFEST assay with viral peptide pools were then sequenced. The culture ran for roughly 10 days before CD4+ T cells were isolated. Absence of prior SARS-CoV-2 infection characterized the vaccine recipients, who showed negative nucleocapsid antibodies. The CDR3 loop spans 15 amino acids. CDR1 and CDR2 from the germline V gene are SGDLS and YYNGEE. This sequence joins TRBV9 and TRBJ2-2; 12 bases fit TRBD2. Sample: CD4+ T cells from PBMCs cultured with HCoV-OC43 spike peptides, taken before COVID-19 vaccination. Stated subset: HCoV-OC43 spike overlapping peptide pool stimulation. The sequence was collected from a human donor who received a COVID-19 vaccine. The CDR3 DNA follows: TGTGAGGGACTAGCGGGTTTAAGGAACACCGGGGAGCTGTTTTTT. It encodes CEGLAGLRNTGELFF.